Following are 5 T cell receptor beta chains from one sample sequenced in a study of pediatric ulcerative colitis. Measured with immunoSEQ multiplex PCR; TCRdb has only the in-frame clones, and not every one. The table lists 17,000 or so clones, roughly 70% of them singletons. During colonoscopy, one to two rectal pinch biopsies were collected. The source material was gut tissue. All receptors come from a girl aged 5 to 17 with moderate ulcerative colitis.

The genes are TRBV28 and TRBJ1-4; D unclear. The V gene's germline CDR1 is MDHEN and CDR2 SYDVKM. This CDR3 is built from 16 residues. V was trimmed by 7 bases and J by 0 bases, leaving 15 bases between them. The CDR3 region is CASTSMGTATNEKLFF. As DNA, the CDR3 is TGTGCCAGCACCTCAATGGGAACCGCAACTAATGAAAAACTGTTTTTT.

This clone showed up just a few times. The chain joins TRBV9 to TRBJ2-5; TRBD1 is a possible D gene (5 bases). This CDR3 has 12 residues. Trimming removed 0 bases at V and 5 bases at J, with 5 bases between. Per germline, CDR1 SGDLS and CDR2 YYNGEE. The CDR3, as DNA: TGTGCCAGCAGCGTAGGACAGGAGACCCAGTACTTC. Translating it yields CASSVGQETQYF.

In this sample, this clone turned up a few times. The gene calls are TRBV10-3 and TRBJ1-6, with 7 bases lining up with TRBD1. V dropped 8 bases and J dropped 6; count of bases not matched to a gene: 7. The CDR3 runs to 14 residues. The germline V gene encodes CDR1 ENHRY and CDR2 SYGVKD. CDR3 sequence (DNA): TGTGCCATCGGCGGCAGGGGGGGTAATTCACCCCTCCACTTT. It codes for CAIGGRGGNSPLHF.

This clone is deemed medium-sized. The CDR3 region is CASSWDRVNEQYF. The CDR3 DNA follows: TGTGCCAGCAGTTGGGACAGGGTAAACGAGCAGTACTTC. The chain is built from TRBV5-5 and TRBJ2-7, with 9 positions matching TRBD1. Germline loops: CDR1 SGHKS, CDR2 YYEKEE (reference sequence). The CDR3 length is 13 residues. V shed 5 bases, J shed 5 bases, and the junction held 5 bases outside the gene matches.

Comments on this clone: This sample also contains other DNA sequences that code for the same CDR3. The chain has TRBV25-1 and TRBJ1-4; a possible D gene is TRBD1 (6 bases). This CDR3 is built from 14 residues. V was shortened by 3 bases and J by 8 bases, with 13 bases between the two germline ends. CDR1 and CDR2 from the germline V gene are MGHDK and SYGVNS. CDR3 sequence reads: CASSDRGANEKLFF. In DNA form, the CDR3 reads TGTGCCAGCAGTGATCGGGGGGCCAACGAAAAACTGTTTTTT.